Presented here are 11 T cell receptor beta chains from one specimen sequenced in a study of blood T cell repertoires in COVID-19. Only in-frame clones appear in the TCRdb table, and some are missing; sequencing was by immunoSEQ multiplex PCR. The sample carries about 50,000 clones, 76% recorded once. Sequencing was carried out using peripheral blood. The origin of the receptors is a man between 50 and 59 years old with active or convalescent COVID-19.

This CDR3 is CASSSGQGVVHNEQFF. CDR3 coding DNA: TGTGCCAGCAGCTCCGGACAGGGTGTGGTACACAATGAGCAGTTCTTC. The J gene is TRBJ2-1, the V gene TRBV7-3; TRBD1 agrees at 8 bases. Losses at the gene ends were 4 bases for V and 5 bases for J; bases not matched to a gene: 10. The length of the CDR3 is 16 residues. Germline V gene sequence: CDR1 SGHTA, CDR2 FQGTGA. Combining the CDR3 with reference TRBV7-3 and TRBJ2-1 gives the whole variable domain GAGVSQTPSNKVTEKGKYVELRCDPISGHTALYWYRQSLGQGPEFLIYFQGTGAADDSGLPNDRFFAVRPEGSVSTLKIQRTERGDSAVYLCASSSGQGVVHNEQFFGPGTRLTVL.

The chain employs TRBV5-5 and TRBJ2-1, with D perhaps matching TRBD1 (5 bases). V was shortened by 2 bases and J by 8 bases, with 8 bases between the two germline ends. The CDR3 extends over 12 amino acids. Per the germline V gene, CDR1 is SGHKS and CDR2 is YYEKEE (reference sequence). The CDR3 nucleotides are TGTGCCAGCAGCTTCCTAGGGGATGAGCAGTTCTTC. Translated: CASSFLGDEQFF.

The chain recombines TRBV10-1 with TRBJ1-2, with TRBD1 as a possible D gene (5 bases). Deletions cut 0 bases from V and 6 bases from J, with 11 bases between. The CDR3 runs 14 residues. Per the germline V gene, CDR1 is WNHNN and CDR2 is SYGVQD (reference sequence). In DNA, the CDR3 is TGCGCCAGCAGTGAGTCGGTAGGGGTGGATGGCTACACCTTC. This sequence encodes CASSESVGVDGYTF.

There are many counts of this clone. V gene TRBV30 combines with J gene TRBJ1-2, with D unclear. The V gene's germline CDR1 is GTSNPN and CDR2 SVGIG (reference sequence). The CDR3 is 12 residues long. V was trimmed by 4 bases and J by 1 base, leaving 7 bases between them. As DNA, the CDR3 is TGTGCCTGGATGGTCAGTAACTATGGCTACACCTTC. Protein: CAWMVSNYGYTF.

This chain uses TRBV6-6 with TRBJ1-4; 7 positions match TRBD1. CDR1 MNHNY and CDR2 SVGAGI come from the germline V gene (reference sequence). The length of the CDR3 is 16 residues. J lost 3 bases, V lost 4 bases, and 8 bases had no gene match. In nucleotides, the CDR3 is TGTGCCAGCAGTTCACAGGGGTATGGGTCTAATGAAAAACTGTTTTTT. Translation gives CASSSQGYGSNEKLFF.

The CDR3 protein is CASSLFGSGALNTGELFF. Here the CDR3 DNA reads TGTGCCAGCAGCTTGTTTGGTAGCGGGGCTTTGAACACCGGGGAGCTGTTTTTT. The chain has TRBV5-4 and TRBJ2-2, with 8 bases aligning to TRBD2. This CDR3 contains 18 residues. Looked up from germline, CDR1 is SGHNT and CDR2 is YYREEE (reference sequence). The junction had 9 bases not matched to a gene; V was cut back by 1 base and J by 1 base.

V gene TRBV27 combines with J gene TRBJ2-7, with 8 positions matching TRBD1. The trim removed 4 bases at V and 1 base at J, leaving 6 bases unmatched. Germline-derived CDR1 and CDR2 are MNHEY and SMNVEV (reference sequence). The CDR3 extends over 15 amino acids. The CDR3 reads CASSYAGTGSYEQYF. CDR3 nucleotides: TGTGCCAGCAGTTACGCCGGGACAGGTTCCTACGAGCAGTACTTC.

The rearrangement joins TRBV30 to TRBJ2-3; no definite D call. CDR3 length: 13 amino acids. Germline CDR1 GTSNPN, CDR2 SVGIG (reference sequence). V was shortened by 7 bases and J by 3 bases, with 14 bases between the two germline ends. The CDR3 region is CASRVGGTDTQYF. The CDR3 nucleotides read TGTGCCTCCCGGGTCGGTGGTACAGATACGCAGTATTTT.

The chain recombines TRBV2 with TRBJ1-3; D is perhaps TRBD1 (6 bases). V lost 9 bases and J 2 bases, leaving 11 bases between the germline ends. The CDR3 extends over 13 amino acids. Germline CDR1 SNHLY, CDR2 FYNNEI. CDR3 region: CASKGQPGNTIYF. The CDR3 coding sequence is TGTGCCAGTAAAGGACAGCCTGGAAACACCATATATTTT.

This clone was seen a few times. The V gene is TRBV5-1, the J gene TRBJ2-2, with a weak D call TRBD2 (6 bases). CDR1 is SGHRS and CDR2 is YFSETQ in the germline V gene. V dropped 2 bases and J dropped 6 bases, with 17 bases sitting between them. The CDR3 has 16 residues. This chain's CDR3 is CASSFGTLRSPGELFF. The CDR3 DNA follows: TGCGCCAGCAGCTTTGGGACTTTGAGGTCTCCCGGGGAGCTGTTTTTT.

The CDR3 loop reads CASRVGVGETQYF. The CDR3 DNA reads TGTGCCAGCAGGGTCGGGGTGGGAGAGACCCAGTACTTC. This sequence joins TRBV27 and TRBJ2-5; a weak D match, TRBD2 (5 bases). V gave up 6 bases and J gave up 4 bases, with 12 bases separating them. From germline, CDR1 is MNHEY and CDR2 SMNVEV (reference sequence). CDR3 length equals 13 residues.